What follows are 26 T cell receptor beta chains derived from one specimen sequenced in a study of blood T cell repertoires in COVID-19. Profiled with immunoSEQ multiplex PCR; TCRdb holds only in-frame clones, not every one. The sample consists of 45,000 to 50,000 clones, around 85% of them appearing once. The sequenced sample consisted of peripheral blood. The receptors were sampled from an elderly woman with COVID-19, enrolled during active disease.

This clone was picked up a small number of times. The rearrangement uses TRBV7-9 and TRBJ1-1; the match to TRBD1 covers 8 bases. The CDR3 covers 15 residues. Per the germline V gene, CDR1 is SEHNR and CDR2 is FQNEAQ (reference sequence). V was clipped by 1 base and J by 4 bases; unmatched bases: 5. CDR3: CASSLGDRSVTEAFF. CDR3 DNA: TGTGCCAGCAGCTTAGGGGACAGGTCTGTCACTGAAGCTTTCTTT.

The rearrangement links TRBV7-2 to TRBJ1-4, with D maybe TRBD1 (6 bases). The CDR3 spans 15 residues. Germline V CDR1 and CDR2: SGHTA, FQGNSA. The germline V and J ends were trimmed by 1 base and 8 bases, with 14 bases remaining between them. In DNA form, the CDR3 reads TGTGCCAGCAGCTTAGATGGGGGGGCTGGGGAAAAACTGTTTTTT. It translates to CASSLDGGAGEKLFF.

The CDR3 DNA reads as TGTGCCAGCAGCCGCGGGACTACGGGAGATACGCAGTATTTT. This encodes CASSRGTTGDTQYF. The chain carries TRBV11-2 and TRBJ2-3, with 7 bases that match TRBD2. CDR3 size: 14 residues. Germline V gene data show CDR1 as SGHAT and CDR2 as FQNNGV. The ends lost 5 bases at V and 5 bases at J; junction bases unmatched: 7.

The chain employs TRBV5-1 and TRBJ2-3, with D perhaps matching TRBD2 (6 bases). The CDR3 contains 14 residues. The germline V and J ends were trimmed by 7 bases and 2 bases, with 14 bases remaining between them. Per the germline V gene, CDR1 is SGHRS and CDR2 is YFSETQ. The CDR3 region has the DNA TGCGCCAGCGGAGAAGGAGGGAACACAGATACGCAGTATTTT. It specifies CASGEGGNTDTQYF.

The table lists this clone with a count of one. The chain employs TRBV19 and TRBJ1-3; D call uncertain. Looked up from germline, CDR1 is LNHDA and CDR2 is SQIVND (reference sequence). The V gene lost 6 bases and the J gene lost 0 bases, with 9 bases spanning the gap. This CDR3 spans 14 amino acids. DNA for the CDR3: TGTGCCAGTAGGCGGGCCTCCTCTGGAAACACCATATATTTT. Amino acids: CASRRASSGNTIYF.

The chain recombines TRBV11-2 with TRBJ2-7, with unresolved D. This CDR3 comprises 14 residues. V gave up 3 bases and J gave up 4 bases, with 13 bases separating them. CDR1 is SGHAT and CDR2 is FQNNGV in the germline V gene. This CDR3 reads CASSLWAFQYEQYF. CDR3 sequence (DNA): TGTGCCAGCAGCTTGTGGGCATTTCAGTACGAGCAGTACTTC. Supplemented by reference TRBV11-2 and TRBJ2-7, the full variable domain reads EAGVAQSPRYKIIEKRQSVAFWCNPISGHATLYWYQQILGQGPKLLIQFQNNGVVDDSQLPKDRFSAERLKGVDSTLKIQPAKLEDSAVYLCASSLWAFQYEQYFGPGTRLTVT.

This clone appeared a few times. The chain joins TRBV27 to TRBJ1-1, with D perhaps TRBD1 (6 bases). Trimming pared 7 bases from V and 1 base from J, leaving 7 bases between. The germline V gene has CDR1 MNHEY and CDR2 SMNVEV (reference sequence). The CDR3 spans 12 residues. The CDR3 nucleotides read TGTGCCAGCAAAGGGGGGAACACTGAAGCTTTCTTT. It encodes CASKGGNTEAFF.

The rearrangement uses TRBV5-4 and TRBJ2-5, with 8 bases lining up with TRBD2. This CDR3 has 16 residues. V was pared by 4 bases and J by 0 bases, with 8 bases of the junction left unmatched. The germline V gene has CDR1 SGHNT and CDR2 YYREEE (reference sequence). In nucleotides, the CDR3 is TGTGCCAGCAGCCCACGGGGGGGCTGGAACCAAGAGACCCAGTACTTC. Translation: CASSPRGGWNQETQYF.

This rearrangement joins TRBV5-4 to TRBJ2-5; 8 bases map to TRBD2. Unmatched junction bases numbered 7, after V lost 2 bases and J lost 4 bases. Germline V gene data show CDR1 as SGHNT and CDR2 as YYREEE (reference sequence). This CDR3 comprises 15 residues. CDR3 region: CASSFKAGVGETQYF. The CDR3 nucleotides are TGTGCCAGCAGCTTCAAAGCGGGAGTAGGAGAGACCCAGTACTTC.

The J gene is TRBJ2-7, the V gene TRBV11-2; possible D gene TRBD2, 5 bases. Germline CDR1 and CDR2: SGHAT and FQNNGV. The CDR3 consists of 16 residues. Trimming left V 5 bases short and J 3 bases short, with 20 bases between. The CDR3 is CASSQRTNSYYYEQYF. The CDR3 bases are TGTGCCAGCAGCCAGCGGACGAACTCCTACTACTACGAGCAGTACTTC.

The V gene is TRBV7-2, the J gene TRBJ2-1, with D uncertain. This CDR3 spans 13 amino acids. CDR1 and CDR2 (germline): SGHTA, FQGNSA. The V and J ends lost 1 base and 5 bases respectively, with 6 bases between them. As DNA, the CDR3 is TGTGCCAGCAGCTTAGGGCGGAACAATGAGCAGTTCTTC. Its protein is CASSLGRNNEQFF.

This clone ranks as medium-sized. This chain connects TRBV19 to TRBJ1-1; tentative D call: TRBD1 (6 bases). Germline CDR1 and CDR2: LNHDA and SQIVND (reference sequence). Trimming took off 11 bases at V and 6 bases at J, with 16 bases between the two ends. CDR3 size: 12 residues. The DNA for the CDR3 is TGTGCCTCTCGGTCAGGGGTTGCTGAAGCTTTCTTT. This codes for CASRSGVAEAFF. Looking up the rest from reference TRBV19 and TRBJ1-1 gives the full variable domain: DGGITQSPKYLFRKEGQNVTLSCEQNLNHDAMYWYRQDPGQGLRLIYYSQIVNDFQKGDIAEGYSVSREKKESFPLTVTSAQKNPTAFYLCASRSGVAEAFFGQGTRLTVV.

The chain has TRBV7-8 and TRBJ2-3; weak D call: TRBD2 (6 bases). CDR1 and CDR2 (germline): SGHVS, FQNEAQ. The V gene lost 5 bases and the J gene lost 2 bases, with 11 bases spanning the gap. This CDR3 region has 14 residues. The CDR3 spells CASSLSGYTDTQYF. The CDR3 DNA follows: TGTGCCAGCAGCCTGAGCGGGTACACAGATACGCAGTATTTT.

The chain is built from TRBV7-3 and TRBJ1-1; D unresolved. There are 14 residues in the CDR3. The V gene lost 2 bases and the J gene lost 1 base, with 8 bases spanning the gap. The V gene's germline CDR1 is SGHTA and CDR2 FQGTGA. The CDR3 loop reads CASSLYSGNTEAFF. DNA for the CDR3: TGTGCCAGCAGCTTATATAGCGGGAACACTGAAGCTTTCTTT.

This chain joins TRBV29-1 and TRBJ2-3; 8 bases map to TRBD1. Germline V gene lookup returns CDR1 SQVTM and CDR2 ANQGSEA. The V and J ends lost 6 bases and 8 bases, in that order; junction bases with no gene match: 4. The CDR3 runs to 11 residues. CDR3: CSVGQEITQYF. The CDR3 DNA is TGCAGCGTGGGACAGGAGATTACGCAGTATTTT.

The V call is TRBV6-1, the J call TRBJ1-1, with no clear D. The V and J ends lost 2 bases and 0 bases respectively, with 4 bases between them. The germline V gene has CDR1 MNHNS and CDR2 SASEGT. The CDR3 contains 13 residues. CDR3 loop: CASSELLNTEAFF. The CDR3 nucleotides are TGTGCCAGCAGTGAACTTCTGAACACTGAAGCTTTCTTT.

The genes are TRBV24-1 and TRBJ1-5; 9 nucleotides agree with TRBD1. This CDR3 contains 13 residues. CDR1 is KGHDR and CDR2 is SFDVKD in the germline V gene. V trimming: 11 bases; J trimming: 5 bases; junction bases outside the gene matches: 6. The chain's CDR3 is CARGQGWDQPQHF. In nucleotides, the CDR3 is TGTGCCAGGGGACAGGGCTGGGATCAGCCCCAGCATTTT.

The chain has TRBV9 and TRBJ1-1; perhaps TRBD1 as D (6 bases). The CDR3 covers 14 residues. Trimming stripped 3 bases from V and 1 base from J, with 10 bases between. The V gene's germline CDR1 is SGDLS and CDR2 YYNGEE. The chain's CDR3 is CASSETRGNTEAFF. CDR3 in DNA: TGTGCCAGCAGCGAGACCAGGGGGAACACTGAAGCTTTCTTT. The complete variable domain, with remaining parts taken from reference TRBV9 and TRBJ1-1, reads DSGVTQTPKHLITATGQRVTLRCSPRSGDLSVYWYQQSLDQGLQFLIQYYNGEERAKGNILERFSAQQFPDLHSELNLSSLELGDSALYFCASSETRGNTEAFFGQGTRLTVV.

The chain carries TRBV6-5 and TRBJ2-7; D may be TRBD1 (6 bases). Per the germline V gene, CDR1 is MNHEY and CDR2 is SVGAGI. V was shortened by 6 bases and J by 6 bases, with 18 bases between the two germline ends. The CDR3 has 14 residues. The CDR3 is CASRITGWDSEQYF. The CDR3 bases are TGTGCCAGCAGGATAACAGGGTGGGATAGCGAGCAGTACTTC.

The chain joins TRBV5-1 to TRBJ1-5; D gene ambiguous. With 0 bases removed from V and 4 bases from J, the gap between germline ends came to 5 bases. CDR1 SGHRS and CDR2 YFSETQ come from the germline V gene. There are 13 residues in the CDR3. The CDR3: CASSLGTNQPQHF. The CDR3 DNA follows: TGCGCCAGCAGCTTGGGAACTAATCAGCCCCAGCATTTT.

Here the CDR3 reads CASSLPTSSYEQYF. CDR3 in DNA: TGTGCCAGCAGCTTACCAACTAGCTCCTACGAGCAGTACTTC. The chain uses TRBV11-2 and TRBJ2-7, with a tentative D call TRBD2 (5 bases). Germline V gene data show CDR1 as SGHAT and CDR2 as FQNNGV. The CDR3 is 14 residues long. V lost 2 bases and J 0 bases, leaving 8 bases between the germline ends.

The V gene is TRBV2, the J gene TRBJ2-7; 8 nucleotides agree with TRBD1. The CDR3 contains 16 residues. V lost 2 bases, J lost 3 bases, and 9 bases stayed unmatched. The germline CDR1 and CDR2 sequences are SNHLY and FYNNEI. CDR3 sequence (DNA): TGTGCCAGCAGTGAAAGAGGACAGGGTTACAACTACGAGCAGTACTTC. Translation: CASSERGQGYNYEQYF.

This chain connects TRBV11-2 to TRBJ1-2; maybe TRBD1 (6 bases). This CDR3 comprises 15 residues. V lost 5 bases and J 12 bases, leaving 25 bases between the germline ends. CDR1 and CDR2 (germline): SGHAT, FQNNGV. The CDR3 DNA is TGTGCCAGCAGCATCCCCCAGGGACAAAGAAGAGTGAACACCTTC. Its protein product is CASSIPQGQRRVNTF.

This chain links TRBV5-1 with TRBJ2-3, with 10 bases fitting TRBD2. Germline CDR1 is SGHRS and CDR2 is YFSETQ. V trimming: 0 bases; J trimming: 2 bases; junction bases outside the gene matches: 3. The CDR3 spans 16 residues. The CDR3 loop reads CASSLGAGGNTDTQYF. The DNA of the CDR3 is TGCGCCAGCAGCTTGGGAGCGGGGGGGAACACAGATACGCAGTATTTT.

The V call is TRBV19, the J call TRBJ1-4, with 7 bases aligning to TRBD1. The CDR3 runs to 14 residues. Germline assignment: CDR1 LNHDA and CDR2 SQIVND (reference sequence). J was trimmed by 7 bases and V by 7 bases; bases with no gene match: 9. The CDR3 reads CASNRQGSGEKLFF. The CDR3 DNA is TGTGCCAGTAATCGACAGGGTAGTGGTGAAAAACTGTTTTTT.

This clone was observed a handful of times. The chain carries TRBV6-4 and TRBJ2-2; tentative D call: TRBD1 (5 bases). This CDR3 is built from 13 residues. CDR1 is MRHNA, CDR2 SNTAGT, per germline. The V end lost 6 bases, the J end lost 6 bases, and 11 bases lay between the germline ends. CDR3 sequence reads: CASSPVGAGELFF. DNA for the CDR3: TGTGCCAGCAGCCCCGTAGGGGCCGGGGAGCTGTTTTTT.